The source of this T cell receptor (beta chain) is a study of shared clonotypes between healthy human individuals. The wider study: Plates per donor: three CD4 naive, three CD4 memory, two CD8 naive, one CD8 memory. The study, taken as a whole, reports: Naive CD4 clonotype sharing across several donors was about 5%.

The CDR3 totals 12 residues. In germline, CDR1 is SEHNR, CDR2 FQNEAQ (reference sequence). V was pared by 5 bases and J by 6 bases, with 7 bases between. Assay runs were performed at deep level. Several immunoSEQ 96-well plates shared each subset's DNA, each plate a replicate. Using immunoSEQ multiplex PCR, the repertoire was profiled, and TCRdb retains in-frame clones only, with some absent. The sample has nearly 1,000,000 clones, about three quarters seen once; the top ten hold about 1.5%. With respect to this clone: Its antigen is unidentified.

Sample: memory CD4+ T cells sorted from blood. The sample's subset: CD45RA-negative fraction. This TCR was sampled from a man younger than 35 in good health. V usage is TRBV7-9 and J usage is TRBJ2-2, with D possibly being TRBD1 or TRBD2 (5 bases each). The CDR3 loop reads CASSRGAGELFF. CDR3 nucleotide sequence: TGTGCCAGCAGCAGAGGGGCCGGGGAGCTGTTTTTT.